The T cell receptor (beta chain) under discussion was sequenced for a study of shared clonotypes between healthy human individuals. General study points: Estimated richness values were generally larger in naive subsets than in memory subsets. Of the naive CD4 clonotypes, roughly 5.2% were shared across four donors. Represented genetic and exposure-history diversity was restricted by having few donors.

Per germline, CDR1 MNHEY and CDR2 SMNVEV (reference sequence). J was trimmed by 0 bases and V by 0 bases; bases with no gene match: 0. The CDR3 spans 16 residues. This table comes from immunoSEQ multiplex PCR, and its TCRdb copy is limited to in-frame clones, with some not included. The sample carries about 1.9 million clones, 93% recorded once. Terminally differentiated effector memory CD45RA+ cells were left out of the naive CD8 fraction, which was CD45RO-negative and positively selected for CCR7. Adult Caucasians living in Nashville, Tennessee made up all of the donors. Worth noting for this clone: Its antigen is currently unknown.

This TCR was sampled from a man aged 18 to 30 in good health. Some clones in this sample may be carry-over from other donors' samples. The sequenced sample was naive CD8+ T cells from PBMCs. The V gene is TRBV27, the J gene TRBJ2-3; 10 nucleotides agree with TRBD1. In nucleotides, the CDR3 is TGTGCCAGCAGTTTATCGACAGGGGGCAGCACAGATACGCAGTATTTT. The encoded protein is CASSLSTGGSTDTQYF.